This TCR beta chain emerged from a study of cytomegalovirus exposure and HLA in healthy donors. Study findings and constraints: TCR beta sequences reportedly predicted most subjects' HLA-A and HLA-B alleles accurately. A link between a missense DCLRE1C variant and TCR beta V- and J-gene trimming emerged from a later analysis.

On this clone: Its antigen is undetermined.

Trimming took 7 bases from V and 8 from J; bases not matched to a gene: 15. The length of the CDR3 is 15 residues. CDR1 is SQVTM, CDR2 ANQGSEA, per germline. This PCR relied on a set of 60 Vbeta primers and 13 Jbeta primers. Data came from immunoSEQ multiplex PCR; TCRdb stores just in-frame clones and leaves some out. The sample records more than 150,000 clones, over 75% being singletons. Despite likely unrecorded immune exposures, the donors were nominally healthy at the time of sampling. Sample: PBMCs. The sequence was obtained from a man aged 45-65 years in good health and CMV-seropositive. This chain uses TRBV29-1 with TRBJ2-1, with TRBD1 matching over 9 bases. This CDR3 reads CSEARTGVLGDEQFF. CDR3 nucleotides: TGCAGCGAGGCCCGGACAGGGGTCCTTGGAGATGAGCAGTTCTTC.